The subject of this entry is one TCR beta chain. This clone was counted a few times. The antigen it binds to is not known. Per-nucleotide qualities are absent, and no much larger clonotype sits a single base away. The time point label, as the study defines it: cycle 1 day 1 (C1D1), immediately before nivolumab initiation. All trial patients had relapsed after autologous stem cell transplantation, with cohorts A, B and C differing in prior brentuximab vedotin exposure. A total of 56 patients with relapsed/refractory classical Hodgkin lymphoma made up the trial cohort, and each patient's best overall response was complete response, partial response or progressive disease. Trial patients were treated with single-agent nivolumab in the multi-cohort phase II CheckMate 205 trial. Best overall response was determined by an independent review committee according to the 2007 International Working Group response criteria. PBMCs from the trial were collected at three points: immediately before nivolumab initiation (C1D1), and during therapy at cycle 2 day 1 and cycle 4 day 1. Peripheral blood was collected in 8 mL Vacutainer Cell Preparation Tubes, from which PBMCs were isolated by centrifugation and then cryopreserved.

V is cut by 6 bases and J by 4 bases, and the space between the germline ends is 7 bases. CDR1 and CDR2 are read off the germline V gene as MNHEY and SVGAGI. The CDR3 has 11 amino acids, counting the end cysteine and phenylalanine. Only the CDR3 part of the read is kept: 33 bases, read in frame from the first base. The data are from a study of PD-1 blockade in classical Hodgkin lymphoma (dated by TCRdb to 2020 to 2022). For the study in its entirety: Nivolumab dosing was 3 mg/kg intravenously every 2 weeks, continuing until either disease progression or unacceptable toxicity. To define a peripheral blood immune signature of response to PD-1 blockade in classical Hodgkin lymphoma, the study combined TCR beta sequencing with CyTOF. The paper as a whole reports these results and caveats: Baseline TCR diversity was reported as lower in newly diagnosed patients than in healthy donors, and lower still in relapsed/refractory patients. The study was restricted to a single clinical trial cohort, and the causes of repertoire differences, possibly disease activity or prior therapy, were left undefined. Trial patients with a complete response had baseline diversity similar to that of newly diagnosed patients, while partial responders and progressors had significantly lower diversity. A significant rise by C4D1 was seen in CD4+ but not CD8+ TCR diversity (p=0.0027 vs p=0.16), with the rise being most apparent in complete responders (p=0.02). Diversity was lower in patients who began nivolumab less than 1 year after ASCT, so these patients were left out of later analyses to avoid confounding by immune reconstitution.

The Qiagen DNeasy kit was used to extract genomic DNA from unsorted PBMCs and from the negatively selected CD4+ and CD8+ fractions. TCR beta CDR3 regions were amplified by immunoSEQ multiplex PCR using primers annealing to V and J segments. A synthetic immune receptor repertoire was used to minimize amplification bias, and any residual bias was removed computationally once sequencing was done. For the original study's pipeline: Custom Python scripts were used to quantify repertoire diversity as the Shannon entropy index. Unsorted, CD4+ and CD8+ repertoires were analyzed separately, except for combined analyses in which CD4+ and CD8+ sequences were merged in silico. Clonal expansion was defined as a frequency increase of at least 2-fold after treatment compared with C1D1, and clones undetected at baseline were assigned a pseudocount of 0.5. Singleton clones were defined as clones with 0 or 1 copy at C1D1, and non-singleton clones were defined as clones with 2 or more copies. By matching protein sequences in sorted samples from the same patient, clones expanded in unsorted samples were annotated as CD4+, CD8+ or unknown. Wilcoxon tests were applied to paired samples to test diversity changes from C1D1 to C4D1. This is the immuneACCESS table as TCRdb keeps it, with only in-frame sequences that have V and J called. A part of the clones is gone; compared with another copy, unresolved V genes explain less than half, and the rest is unexplained. The V and J calls and clone size were taken over from that table, and D and trimming were inferred from the DNA. The sample has over 10,000 clones on record, about 90% of them singletons. Jointly, the top ten make up roughly 20% of the sample.

Source: peripheral blood mononuclear cells (PBMCs), taken at baseline. The chain was built from TRBV6-5 and TRBJ2-7; TRBD1 is perhaps the D gene, given 5 matching bases. This receptor was taken from a human donor with classical Hodgkin lymphoma. CDR3 reads: CASRTEYEQYF. The nucleotide sequence reads TGTGCCAGCAGGACAGAGTACGAGCAGTACTTC.